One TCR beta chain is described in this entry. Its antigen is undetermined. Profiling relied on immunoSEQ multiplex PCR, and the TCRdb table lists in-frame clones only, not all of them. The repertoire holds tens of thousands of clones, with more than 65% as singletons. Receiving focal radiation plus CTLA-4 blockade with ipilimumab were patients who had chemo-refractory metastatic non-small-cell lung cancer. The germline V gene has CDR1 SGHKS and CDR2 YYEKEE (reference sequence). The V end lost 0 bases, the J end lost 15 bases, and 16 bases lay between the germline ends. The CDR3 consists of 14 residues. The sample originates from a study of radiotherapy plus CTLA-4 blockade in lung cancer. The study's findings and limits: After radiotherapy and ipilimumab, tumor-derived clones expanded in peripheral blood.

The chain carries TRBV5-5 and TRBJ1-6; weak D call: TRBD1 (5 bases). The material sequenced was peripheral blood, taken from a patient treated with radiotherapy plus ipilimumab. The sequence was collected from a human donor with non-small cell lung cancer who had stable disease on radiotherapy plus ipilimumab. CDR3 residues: CASSLEGSGRILHF. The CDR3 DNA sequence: TGTGCCAGCAGCTTGGAGGGGTCAGGGAGGATCCTCCACTTT.